The rows below give T cell receptor beta chains drawn from one sample of a study of CD8+CD57+ T cells in acquired aplastic anemia. TCRdb reanalysed the reads using MiXCR and keeps one entry per CDR3 protein. The sample records tens of thousands of distinct CDR3 sequences, under 65% being singletons. Sequenced material: sorted CD4+, CD8+, or CD8+CD57+ T cells (not recorded which) from PBMCs. Receptor source: a human donor in good health, serving as a control. The CDR3 runs from the conserved cysteine through the conserved F or W. The D gene is left open where the match is weak. Not every row has a clone size; where given, it reads once, few, many or a size class.

>TRBV11-2|many|-|TRBJ1-2
CASSLDPRFGGDGGYTF
TGTGCCAGCAGCTTAGATCCACGATTCGGGGGTGACGGTGGCTACACCTTC
>TRBV29-1|-|-|TRBJ1-5
CSCKGRRGPFRQPQHF
TGCAGTTGTAAAGGGCGGAGGGGACCTTTTCGCCAGCCCCAGCACTTT
>TRBV19|-|-|TRBJ1-2
CASSMILYGYTF
TGTGCCAGTAGTATGATACTCTATGGCTACACCTTC
>TRBV20-1|many|-|TRBJ2-1
CSASNGSSYNEQFF
TGCAGTGCTAGCAACGGCTCCTCCTACAATGAGCAGTTCTTC
>TRBV6-1|many|-|TRBJ2-7
CASSEIWGAREQYF
TGTGCCAGCAGTGAAATTTGGGGGGCTAGAGAGCAGTACTTC
>TRBV5-1|many|-|TRBJ2-7
CASSLDEGVNEQYF
TGCGCCAGCAGCTTGGATGAGGGTGTAAACGAGCAGTACTTC
>TRBV29-1|few|-|TRBJ1-2
CSVEEAGVEGYTF
TGCAGCGTTGAAGAGGCAGGGGTGGAAGGCTACACCTTC
>TRBV18|-|-|TRBJ1-1
CASSSQGRFTEAFF
TGTGCCAGCTCATCACAGGGTAGGTTCACTGAAGCTTTCTTT
>TRBV7-9|-|-|TRBJ2-7
CASSYDGYEQYF
TGTGCCAGCAGCTATGACGGCTACGAGCAGTACTTC
>TRBV4-1|many|-|TRBJ1-1
CASSPTGMNTEAFF
TGCGCCAGCAGCCCCACAGGGATGAACACTGAAGCTTTCTTT
>TRBV19|few|TRBD1|TRBJ1-6
CASSTGQGYQPLHF
TGTGCCAGTAGTACCGGACAGGGCTATCAACCCCTCCACTTT
>TRBV20-1|-|-|TRBJ1-2
CSARVGGAGYTF
TGCAGTGCTAGAGTCGGGGGAGCTGGCTACACCTTC
>TRBV10-2|-|-|TRBJ1-1
CAGSEGRGGNTEAFF
TGCGCCGGCAGTGAAGGTAGAGGGGGGAACACTGAAGCTTTCTTT
>TRBV4-3|-|-|TRBJ1-1
CASSQGANLNTEAFF
TGCGCCAGCAGCCAAGGTGCCAACTTGAACACTGAAGCTTTCTTT
>TRBV7-2|-|-|TRBJ1-6
CAARSGYNSPLHF
TGTGCCGCTAGATCGGGATACAACTCACCCCTCCACTTT
>TRBV25-1|-|TRBD1|TRBJ1-2
CASSHRGQPNYGYTF
TGTGCCAGCAGCCACAGGGGGCAGCCTAACTATGGCTACACCTTC
>TRBV19|-|-|TRBJ1-1
CASGREAFF
TGTGCCAGTGGCCGAGAAGCTTTCTTT
>TRBV7-2|-|TRBD1|TRBJ1-6
CASSRDRAGSPLHF
TGTGCCAGCAGCCGGGACAGGGCAGGTTCACCCCTCCACTTT
>TRBV29-1|-|-|TRBJ1-1
CSVVPYTEAFF
TGCAGCGTTGTTCCCTACACTGAAGCTTTCTTT
>TRBV7-3|-|TRBD2|TRBJ2-3
CASSLIFGLAGDTQYF
TGTGCCAGCAGCTTAATATTCGGACTAGCGGGAGATACGCAGTATTTT
>TRBV11-1|-|TRBD2|TRBJ2-3
CASSLAGPGEDTQYF
TGTGCCAGCAGCCTAGCGGGACCGGGGGAAGATACGCAGTATTTT
>TRBV6-7|many|-|TRBJ1-5
CASSYSGASNQPQHF
TGTGCCAGCAGTTACTCAGGGGCGAGCAATCAGCCCCAGCATTTT
>TRBV15|-|TRBD2|TRBJ2-1
CATSSGVAGDSYNEQFF
TGTGCCACCAGCAGCGGGGTAGCGGGAGATTCCTACAATGAGCAGTTCTTC
>TRBV6-1|-|TRBD2|TRBJ2-7
CASSELTGEGSYEQYF
TGTGCCAGCAGTGAACTCACCGGGGAGGGGTCCTACGAGCAGTACTTC
>TRBV4-1|many|TRBD1|TRBJ2-7
CASSLSPGQGAYEQYF
TGCGCCAGCAGCCTTTCACCGGGACAGGGGGCCTACGAGCAGTACTTC
>TRBV9|many|TRBD1|TRBJ2-7
CASSVGTGTYEQYF
TGTGCCAGCAGCGTAGGGACAGGAACCTACGAGCAGTACTTC
>TRBV20-1|-|-|TRBJ1-2
CSAEIQTNYGYTF
TGCAGTGCCGAGATACAGACGAACTATGGCTACACCTTC
>TRBV4-2|once|-|TRBJ1-1
CASSQGASGARTEAFF
TGTGCCAGCAGCCAAGGAGCCTCAGGGGCTAGGACTGAAGCTTTCTTT
>TRBV5-5|many|-|TRBJ1-1
CASSPESWGQNTEAFF
TGTGCCAGCAGCCCGGAATCCTGGGGACAGAACACTGAAGCTTTCTTT
>TRBV11-1|few|-|TRBJ1-5
CASSSARPSRDQPQHF
TGTGCCAGCAGCTCGGCGAGACCCAGTAGAGATCAGCCCCAGCATTTT
>TRBV5-5|many|TRBD1|TRBJ1-2
CASSTGVYGYTF
TGTGCCAGCTCGACAGGGGTCTATGGCTACACCTTC
>TRBV5-4|-|TRBD1|TRBJ2-7
CASSIQGAYEQYF
TGTGCCAGCAGTATTCAGGGGGCTTACGAGCAGTACTTC